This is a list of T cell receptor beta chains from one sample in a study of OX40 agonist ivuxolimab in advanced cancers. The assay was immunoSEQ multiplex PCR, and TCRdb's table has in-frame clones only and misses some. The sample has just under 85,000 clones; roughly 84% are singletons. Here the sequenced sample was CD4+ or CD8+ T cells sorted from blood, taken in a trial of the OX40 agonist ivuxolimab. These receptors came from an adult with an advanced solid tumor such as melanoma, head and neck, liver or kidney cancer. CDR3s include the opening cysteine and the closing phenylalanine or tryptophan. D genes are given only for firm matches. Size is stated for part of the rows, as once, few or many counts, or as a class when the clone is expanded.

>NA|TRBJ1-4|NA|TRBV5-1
TGCGCCAGCAGCAGGCTTGCAACTAATGAAAAACTGTTTTTT
CASSRLATNEKLFF
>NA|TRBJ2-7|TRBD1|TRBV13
TGTGCCACCAATAAGGGACAGGATTACTACGAGCAGTACTTC
CATNKGQDYYEQYF
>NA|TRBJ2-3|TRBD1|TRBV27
TGTGCCAGCAGTTCGGGACAGGGCCACACAGATACGCAGTATTTT
CASSSGQGHTDTQYF
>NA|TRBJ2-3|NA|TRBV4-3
TGCGCCAGCAGCCAAGAGATAGCAGATACGCAGTATTTT
CASSQEIADTQYF
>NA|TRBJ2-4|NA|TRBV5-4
TGTGCCAGCAGCTTGGGGCAGCAGTTAGCCAAAAACATTCAGTACTTC
CASSLGQQLAKNIQYF
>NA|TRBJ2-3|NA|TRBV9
TGTGCCAGCAGTCCTGGGGACTTATCGATGAGTCCGCAGTATTTT
CASSPGDLSMSPQYF
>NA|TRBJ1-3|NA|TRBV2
TGTGCCAGCATCAATCCCTTGAGGGGTAGAAACACCATATATTTT
CASINPLRGRNTIYF
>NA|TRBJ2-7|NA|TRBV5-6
TGTGCCAGCAGCTTGATACAGACCTACGAGCAGTACTTC
CASSLIQTYEQYF
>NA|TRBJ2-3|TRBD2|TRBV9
TGTGCCAGCAGCGTAGTTGAAGCGGGGGGCACAGATACGCAGTATTTT
CASSVVEAGGTDTQYF
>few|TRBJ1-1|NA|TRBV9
TGTGCCAGCAGCGTAGAAGAGGGAACTCTGGCTTTCTTT
CASSVEEGTLAFF
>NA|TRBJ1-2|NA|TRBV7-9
TGTGCCAGCAGCGCCGACAGGAAGTATGGCTACACCTTC
CASSADRKYGYTF
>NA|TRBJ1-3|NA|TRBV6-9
TGTGCCAGCAGTTATGAAAGCGAGCCTGGAAACACCATATATTTT
CASSYESEPGNTIYF
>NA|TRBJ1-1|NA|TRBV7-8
TGTGCCAGCAGCTTAGAATGGGCAGTTCGGGGGACTGAAGCTTTCTTT
CASSLEWAVRGTEAFF
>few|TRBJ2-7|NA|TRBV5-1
TGCGCCAGCAGCTCGGGAGATACCGAGCAGTACTTC
CASSSGDTEQYF
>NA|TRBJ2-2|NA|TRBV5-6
TGTGCCAGCAGCCTACGTGGGGCGCGTGCGGAGCTGTTTTTT
CASSLRGARAELFF
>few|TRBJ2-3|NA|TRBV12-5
TGTGCTAGTGGTGGGCCGGGTCAGAGGGATACGCAGTATTTT
CASGGPGQRDTQYF
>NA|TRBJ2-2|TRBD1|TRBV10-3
TGTGCCACCCATCGGACAGGGGAAAACACCGGGGAGCTGTTTTTT
CATHRTGENTGELFF
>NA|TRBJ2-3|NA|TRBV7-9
TGTGCCAGCAGCTCCTCTGGTTGGGATACGCAGTATTTT
CASSSSGWDTQYF
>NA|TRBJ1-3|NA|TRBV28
TGTGCCAGCAGTTTGGATGGGGTAGGAAACACCATATATTTT
CASSLDGVGNTIYF
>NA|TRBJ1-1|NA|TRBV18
TGTGCCAGCTCACCACCGGGGGTAGACACTGAAGCTTTCTTT
CASSPPGVDTEAFF
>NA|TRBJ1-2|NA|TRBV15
TGTGCCACCAGTACGGCAGGGCGCAGAGACTATGGCTACACCTTC
CATSTAGRRDYGYTF
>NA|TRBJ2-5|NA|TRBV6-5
TGTGCCAGCAGTTACGGGGCTCGGGTAGAGACCCAGTACTTC
CASSYGARVETQYF
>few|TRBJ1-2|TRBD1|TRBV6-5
TGTGCCAGCAGTTACTCGGACAGGGTCTATGGCTACACCTTC
CASSYSDRVYGYTF
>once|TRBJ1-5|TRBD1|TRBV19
TGTGCCAGTAGTAGACCGGGACAGGTCCCTAGGGGTCAGCCCCAGCATTTT
CASSRPGQVPRGQPQHF
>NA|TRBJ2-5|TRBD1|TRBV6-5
TGTGCCAGCAGTCTAGCAGGGGGCGATCCCCAGTACTTC
CASSLAGGDPQYF
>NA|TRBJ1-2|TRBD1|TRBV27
TGTGCCAGCAGTTTATCGACAGGGAAAGGCTACACCTTC
CASSLSTGKGYTF
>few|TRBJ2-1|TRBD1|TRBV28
TGTGCCAGCAGTAGCAGGGGGAAGAAGGATGAGCAGTTCTTC
CASSSRGKKDEQFF
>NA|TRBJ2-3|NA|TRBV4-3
TGCGCCAGCAGCCAAGATCTGCAGCGGAACACAGATACGCAGTATTTT
CASSQDLQRNTDTQYF
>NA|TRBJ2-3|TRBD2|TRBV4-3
TGCGCCAGCAGCCGGAAGACTAGCGAAGTCCCAGATACGCAGTATTTT
CASSRKTSEVPDTQYF
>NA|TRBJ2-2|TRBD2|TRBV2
TGTGCCAGCGGGACTAGCGGGGGGGCCCTGAACACCGGGGAGCTGTTTTTT
CASGTSGGALNTGELFF
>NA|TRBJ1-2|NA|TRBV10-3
TGTGCCATCAGTGATTGGGGTGTTGGCTACACCTTC
CAISDWGVGYTF
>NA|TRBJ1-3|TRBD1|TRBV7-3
TGTGCCAGCAGCCGACAGGGTTCTGGAAACACCATATATTTT
CASSRQGSGNTIYF
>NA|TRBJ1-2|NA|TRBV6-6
TGTGCCAGCAGTTACGCGGGACCCGACTATGGCTACACCTTC
CASSYAGPDYGYTF
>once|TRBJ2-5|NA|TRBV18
TGTGCCAGCTCACCCCCCCAGGGGGGTGCCATCTTAGAGACCCAGTACTTC
CASSPPQGGAILETQYF
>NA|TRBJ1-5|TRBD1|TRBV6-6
TGTGCCAGCAGCACGGGACAGGGGGTAAATCAGCCCCAGCATTTT
CASSTGQGVNQPQHF
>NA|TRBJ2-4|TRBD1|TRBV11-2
TGTGCCAGCAGGATCACGACGACAGGGAGAGACATTCAGTACTTC
CASRITTTGRDIQYF
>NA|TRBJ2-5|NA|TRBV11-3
TGTGCCAGCAGCCTTAGAGTAGGGGAGACCCAGTACTTC
CASSLRVGETQYF
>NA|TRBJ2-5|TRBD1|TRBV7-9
TGTGCCAGCAGCTCAGGGACAGGAAGGGATCAAGAGACCCAGTACTTC
CASSSGTGRDQETQYF
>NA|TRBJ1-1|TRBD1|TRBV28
TGTGCCAGCAGTTTATGGGACAGGGGGATCTCAAAACCTGAAGCTTTCTTT
CASSLWDRGISKPEAFF
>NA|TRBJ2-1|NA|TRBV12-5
TGTGCTAGTGCCCCGGCCTACTCCTACAATGAGCAGTTCTTC
CASAPAYSYNEQFF
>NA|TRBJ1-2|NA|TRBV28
TGTGCCAGCAGTTTATACAGGGTGGATGGCTACACCTTC
CASSLYRVDGYTF